This T cell receptor (beta chain) was observed in a study of T-cell memory formation after mild COVID-19. TCRdb reprocessed the 5' RACE reads via MiXCR and lists one record per CDR3 protein. The sample has 450,000 or so distinct CDR3 sequences; nearly 25% are singletons. Many counts were recorded for this clonotype. The clonotype was recovered from an adult woman who had mild COVID-19 (a few samples of this study predate the infection). Cell type and time point are not known. Material for sequencing was PBMCs or a T cell subset sorted from them (not recorded which).

In DNA, the CDR3 is TGCAGCGTTGATCTCCATAATCAAGAGACCCAGTACTTC. Amino acid sequence: CSVDLHNQETQYF. The chain employs TRBV29-1 and TRBJ2-5; D is ambiguous. The ends were cut back, 3 bases at V and 2 bases at J, with 10 bases in the middle. Germline-derived CDR1 and CDR2 are SQVTM and ANQGSEA. This CDR3 contains 13 residues.